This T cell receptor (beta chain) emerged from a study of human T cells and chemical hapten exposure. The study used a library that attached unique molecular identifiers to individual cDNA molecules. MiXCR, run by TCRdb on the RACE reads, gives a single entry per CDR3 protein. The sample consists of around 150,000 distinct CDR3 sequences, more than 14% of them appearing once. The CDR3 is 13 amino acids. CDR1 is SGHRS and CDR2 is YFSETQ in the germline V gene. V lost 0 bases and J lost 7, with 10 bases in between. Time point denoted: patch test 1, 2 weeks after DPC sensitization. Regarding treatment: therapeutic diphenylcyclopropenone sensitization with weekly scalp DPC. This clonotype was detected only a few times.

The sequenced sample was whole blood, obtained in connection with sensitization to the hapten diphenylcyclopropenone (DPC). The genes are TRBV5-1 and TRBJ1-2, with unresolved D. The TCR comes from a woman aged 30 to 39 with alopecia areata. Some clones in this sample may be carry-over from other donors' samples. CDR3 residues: CASSLGADTGYTF. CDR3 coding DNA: TGCGCCAGCAGCTTGGGGGCTGATACTGGCTACACCTTC.